This T cell receptor beta chain is drawn from a study of cytomegalovirus exposure and HLA in healthy donors (dated by TCRdb to the late 2010s). General notes on the study: An earlier analysis of about 560 of the donors reported about 280 Gb of sequence data and approximately 120 million unique TCR beta sequences obtained from about 170 million T cells. A later analysis re-examined previously published TCR beta repertoires from around 670 donors and added high-resolution HLA genotyping to investigate patterns of TCR occurrence. Genome-wide SNP genotypes for about 60% of the roughly 700 donors were used in a later genetic analysis, which treated that subset as a discovery cohort. Along with the approximately 700-subject first cohort, a separate validation cohort of over a hundred different subjects was used. Of the 350 to 450 genotyped donors, approximately 82% fell in the genetic ancestry cluster associated with self-reported Caucasian donors. In an earlier analysis of several hundred of the donors, high-throughput TCR beta sequencing was used to judge whether each TCR beta V gene segment behaved as functional or pseudogenic. Roughly 320 gigabases of sequencing data and around 90 million unique TCR sequences made up an early release that covered about 640 HLA-typed donors. The later analysis used no new phenotypic data to find candidate immune exposures, relying instead on TCR beta sequences and their occurrence across donors. Among about 400 genotyped donors of the cohort, an average of roughly 230,000 unique TCR beta nucleotide sequences was sequenced per donor, of which about 19% were non-productive. All discovery cohort repertoires had been generated on a single sequencing platform. The study profiled the T cell repertoires of 500 to 800 subjects by immunosequencing and related them to cytomegalovirus serostatus. The number of typed donors differed by locus: roughly 620-640 for A, B, C, DRB1 and DQB1; roughly 510 for DQA1; about 600 for DPA1; and around 470 for DPB1. Donor age, sex, ethnicity and CMV serostatus were compiled alongside the repertoire data. Both class I and class II loci were covered by HLA typing, at four-digit resolution. The aim of the study was to test whether cataloging public T cell receptors could identify signatures of past pathogen exposure. To predict cytomegalovirus infection status, the study brought together high-throughput TCR immunosequencing, statistical association of individual TCRs with disease status, and machine learning. Because of strong linkage in the cohort, a few DR-DQ haplotypes were treated as single units for association and clustering. What the work shows at the level of the full study, not this receptor alone: Three of the identified cytomegalovirus-associated TCR beta chains were confirmed in vitro to be specific for cytomegalovirus antigens. Because counts were too low, about 15 rarely observed V segments, including chromosome 9 orphons, were left out of the earlier analysis of roughly 600 of the donors. It was suggested by the authors that the approach could potentially be generalized to other disease states and immunological phenotypes. While some public TCRs were present in many individuals, most TCR sequences turned up only very rarely across donors. Sequencing depth was assumed to be roughly uniform across donors in the presence/absence analyses, though that assumption may not hold. A later analysis found that HLA-associated TCR beta chains were more clonally expanded and had lower generation probabilities than equally common non-associated chains. Linkage disequilibrium might explain the correlated functional status among segregating V segments, but an unknown experimental factor could not be ruled out. In a later analysis, most CMV-associated TCR beta chains were found to appear HLA-restricted, with HLA associations seemingly driven largely by CMV exposure. Specific HLA alleles were associated with over 15,000 TCR beta sequences at a false discovery rate of 0.05 in a later analysis. Because HLA typing was missing for some donors at each locus, association tests included only the typed subset. Assigning TCR associations to individual alleles was difficult when HLA alleles, especially DR and DQ, strongly co-occurred. This cohort had only TCR beta chains sequenced, and the lack of alpha or paired-chain data limited which features could be detected. The classifier was reported to diagnose cytomegalovirus status with high specificity and sensitivity in both the original cohort and the validation cohort. According to a later analysis, TCR association rates differed among HLA loci, with DRB1 alleles showing the most associated TCRs and HLA-C alleles showing the fewest. Because the 87-base-pair reads could not distinguish some IMGT-functional V segments, including TRBV6-2 and TRBV6-3, those segments were excluded. The study gave a list of about 150 TCR beta chains associated with cytomegalovirus. A cluster of highly shared sequence variants was judged likely to represent a technical artifact of the sequencing pipeline. In an earlier analysis of over 550 of the donors, most TCR beta V segments were observed in productive rearrangements about 87% or about 30% of the time, broadly matching IMGT annotations. An association between a missense DCLRE1C variant and V-gene and J-gene trimming of TCR beta chains was found in a later genetic analysis and replicated in an independent cohort. The only immune exposure information available for the cohort was CMV serostatus. According to a later genetic analysis, donors in an Asian-associated ancestry cluster had fewer N-insertions in productive TCRs than the approximately 670-donor mean. According to a later analysis, parvovirus B19, influenza, CMV and Epstein-Barr virus appeared linked to several top co-occurrence clusters. A further reported finding was that TCR beta sequences accurately predicted the HLA-A and HLA-B alleles for most subjects in the first cohort.

From its cysteine to its phenylalanine, the CDR3 spans 16 amino acids. The retained sequence is limited to the CDR3, 48 bases, with the frame set at the first base. The germline V gene (reference sequence) provides CDR1 SGHNT and CDR2 YYREEE. Trimming leaves V shorter by 4 bases and J shorter by 1 base, with the junction holding 8 bases beyond the gene matches. For this clone: Its antigen is unknown. No clone much larger than this one lies a single base away; base qualities are absent.

Library construction relied on the immunoSEQ multiplex PCR assay. For the multiplex PCR, a mixture combining 60 forward primers for TCR Vbeta segments and 13 reverse primers for TCR Jbeta segments was used. Amplification of the CDR3 region of rearranged TCR beta genes was performed with a multiplex PCR assay on genomic DNA. The Illumina HiSeq System was used to sequence the amplified TCR beta libraries as 87-base-pair reads. From the authors' description of their analysis: Across the 600 to 700 repertoires, a later analysis counted some 81 million unique TCR beta chains, around 11 million of which were shared by at least two donors. A nearest-neighbor algorithm error-corrected the raw reads and collapsed the reads into unique sequences, merging closely related sequences to remove PCR and sequencing errors. V, D and J gene segments were assigned by aligning CDR3 sequences to IMGT reference sequences. For a sequence to be retained, a match of at least six nucleotides to both a V gene segment and a J gene segment was required. A rearrangement counted as productive if the CDR3 had no stop codons and remained in frame with V and J, and every other rearrangement counted as non-productive. Following IMGT convention, CDR3 was defined as the stretch from the second conserved V-encoded cysteine to the conserved J-encoded phenylalanine. The earlier analysis of 500 to 650 of the donors excluded any sequence lacking an unambiguous match to a single V gene segment. An earlier analysis of some 610 of the donors called V segments functional above 56.7% productive rearrangements and segregating when the between-donor standard deviation exceeded 5%. A statistical classification framework was built to diagnose cytomegalovirus status from the catalog of TCR beta chain sequences. In a later analysis, TCR nucleotide sequences were compared against IMGT/GENE-DB human TR gene sequences so that V and J genes could be assigned. In a later analysis, CDR3 sequences and most-parsimonious VDJ recombination scenarios were assigned using the TCRdist pipeline. In a later analysis, each TCR beta chain was defined by its CDR3 amino acid sequence together with its V-gene family, and reads without a unique V-gene family were excluded. A later analysis removed several hundred highly shared, low-generation-probability nucleotide sequences to deal with suspected cross-contamination and a sequencing artifact. For each public chain, a later analysis derived a clonal expansion index from normalized ranks of inferred template counts within each repertoire. In a later analysis, generation probabilities were computed using a VDJ recombination model fitted to out-of-frame rearrangements, and the results were checked against IGoR. Hypergeometric tests were used in a later analysis to score TCR-TCR, TCR-HLA and TCR-CMV co-occurrence, with a repertoire-size bias correction applied to the TCR pairs. In a later analysis, false discovery rates were estimated by permuting HLA or CMV assignments 20 times. In a later analysis, co-occurring TCRs were grouped using DBSCAN, and TCRdist sequence similarity was added for clustering within HLA-allele-positive subsets. For co-occurrence clustering, repertoires with fewer than 30,000 or more than 120,000 public chains were excluded, along with four to six repertoires with anomalous nucleotide sharing. Here the immuneACCESS table is served through TCRdb, limited to in-frame sequences with V and J called. Missing clones are a known gap in these copies; in checked studies unresolved V genes cover under half, and the rest lacks a known reason. V and J calls and clone size are those listed in that table; D and trimming were worked out from the DNA. The table for this sample lists about 87,000 clones; 74% of them were counted only once. About 20% of the sample goes to the ten largest clones.

The cohort was made up of roughly 670 healthy bone marrow donors. All cohort members were sampled while nominally healthy, although unrecorded immune exposures were likely present. The donor was CMV seropositive and belonged to the group of 250 to 300 seropositive cohort members. A peripheral blood sample was collected from each donor, and TCR beta sequencing was performed on peripheral blood mononuclear cells. The Qiagen DNeasy Blood Extraction Kit was used to extract genomic DNA from the blood cell samples. The clonotype comes from a man aged 25-45 years in good health and CMV-seropositive. Sequencing used PBMCs. The rearranged segments are TRBV5-4 and TRBJ2-5; 9 central bases correspond to TRBD1. The bases read TGTGCCAGCAGCCCCTCGGCGACAGGGGGCCAAGAGACCCAGTACTTC. Translation gives CASSPSATGGQETQYF. With the portions outside the CDR3 filled from the reference TRBV5-4 and TRBJ2-5 genes, the complete variable region becomes ETGVTQSPTHLIKTRGQQVTLRCSSQSGHNTVSWYQQALGQGPQFIFQYYREEENGRGNFPPRFSGLQFPNYSSELNVNALELDDSALYLCASSPSATGGQETQYFGPGTRLLVL.